This is a list of T cell receptor beta chains from one sample in a study of CD8 T cells in Susac syndrome. Using its own MiXCR run on the immunoSEQ multiplex PCR reads, TCRdb lists one record per CDR3 protein. The table has 250,000 to 300,000 distinct CDR3 sequences, roughly 90% seen once. Sequencing was carried out using CD8+ T cells from PBMCs. Every receptor here comes from a human donor with multiple sclerosis. CDR3s include the opening cysteine and the closing phenylalanine or tryptophan. A D gene is named only where the DNA matches it firmly. Part of the rows lack a size; the others show once, few, many or a class for expanded clones.

v_call: TRBV4-3
d_call: -
j_call: TRBJ2-2
clone_size: -
cdr3_aa: CASSPSDGTGELFF
cdr3_nt: TGCGCCAGCAGTCCCTCGGATGGCACCGGGGAGCTGTTTTTT

v_call: TRBV3-1
d_call: TRBD1
j_call: TRBJ2-7
clone_size: -
cdr3_aa: CASSQGQGVDEQYF
cdr3_nt: TGTGCCAGCAGCCAAGGTCAGGGGGTCGACGAGCAGTACTTC

v_call: TRBV7-8
d_call: TRBD2
j_call: TRBJ2-7
clone_size: -
cdr3_aa: CASSSLRGDTYEQYF
cdr3_nt: TGTGCCAGCAGCTCCCTTCGGGGGGATACCTACGAGCAGTACTTC

v_call: TRBV7-9
d_call: -
j_call: TRBJ2-7
clone_size: -
cdr3_aa: CASSPDYTPYEQYF
cdr3_nt: TGTGCCAGCAGCCCCGATTATACCCCCTACGAGCAGTACTTC

v_call: TRBV27
d_call: -
j_call: TRBJ2-6
clone_size: -
cdr3_aa: CASRPSGANVLTF
cdr3_nt: TGTGCCAGCCGGCCCTCTGGGGCCAACGTCCTGACTTTC

v_call: TRBV9
d_call: -
j_call: TRBJ1-2
clone_size: -
cdr3_aa: CASSVGRDGDYGYTF
cdr3_nt: TGTGCCAGCAGCGTCGGCCGGGATGGAGACTATGGCTACACCTTC

v_call: TRBV12-5
d_call: TRBD2
j_call: TRBJ2-5
clone_size: -
cdr3_aa: CASGLSIAGEETQYF
cdr3_nt: TGTGCTAGTGGTTTATCAATAGCGGGTGAAGAGACACAGTACTTC

v_call: TRBV20-1
d_call: TRBD2
j_call: TRBJ2-7
clone_size: few
cdr3_aa: CSARRETSGYEQYF
cdr3_nt: TGCAGTGCTAGAAGGGAGACTAGCGGCTACGAGCAGTACTTC

v_call: TRBV13
d_call: TRBD2
j_call: TRBJ2-2
clone_size: -
cdr3_aa: CASSTRSRGGVGSNTGELFF
cdr3_nt: TGTGCCAGCAGCACCCGTTCTCGCGGGGGAGTGGGATCGAACACCGGGGAGCTGTTTTTT

v_call: TRBV20-1
d_call: -
j_call: TRBJ2-5
clone_size: -
cdr3_aa: CSARDRSRPQETQYF
cdr3_nt: TGCAGTGCTAGAGACAGGAGTAGGCCCCAAGAGACCCAGTACTTC

v_call: TRBV29-1
d_call: -
j_call: TRBJ1-2
clone_size: -
cdr3_aa: CSVWVRGPLYGYTF
cdr3_nt: TGCAGCGTTTGGGTCAGGGGTCCCCTCTATGGCTACACCTTC

v_call: TRBV10-2
d_call: -
j_call: TRBJ1-1
clone_size: -
cdr3_aa: CASSEHRLNTEAFF
cdr3_nt: TGCGCCAGCAGTGAGCACAGATTGAACACTGAAGCTTTCTTT

v_call: TRBV6-2/TRBV6-3
d_call: -
j_call: TRBJ1-4
clone_size: few
cdr3_aa: CASTRGGRMFF
cdr3_nt: TGTGCCAGCACCCGAGGAGGGAGAATGTTTTTT

v_call: TRBV30
d_call: -
j_call: TRBJ1-5
clone_size: -
cdr3_aa: CAWSDSLAIYSNQPQHF
cdr3_nt: TGTGCCTGGAGTGATTCACTGGCCATCTATAGCAATCAGCCCCAGCATTTT

v_call: TRBV6-2/TRBV6-3
d_call: -
j_call: TRBJ1-6
clone_size: -
cdr3_aa: CASSYVGGNSPLHF
cdr3_nt: TGTGCCAGCAGTTACGTTGGGGGTAATTCACCCCTCCACTTT

v_call: TRBV10-3
d_call: -
j_call: TRBJ2-7
clone_size: -
cdr3_aa: CAISESIGKEQYF
cdr3_nt: TGTGCCATCAGTGAGTCGATAGGGAAGGAGCAGTACTTC

v_call: TRBV15
d_call: TRBD1
j_call: TRBJ1-6
clone_size: -
cdr3_aa: CATSMDRASPLHF
cdr3_nt: TGTGCCACCAGCATGGACAGGGCTTCACCCCTCCACTTT

v_call: TRBV10-3
d_call: TRBD2
j_call: TRBJ2-1
clone_size: -
cdr3_aa: CAIRGLAGDYNEQFF
cdr3_nt: TGTGCCATCAGGGGACTAGCGGGGGACTACAATGAGCAGTTCTTC

v_call: TRBV12-5
d_call: TRBD2
j_call: TRBJ2-7
clone_size: -
cdr3_aa: CASGSTTSDSPYEQYF
cdr3_nt: TGTGCTAGTGGATCTACCACTAGCGACTCCCCGTACGAGCAGTACTTC

v_call: TRBV4-2
d_call: -
j_call: TRBJ2-7
clone_size: -
cdr3_aa: CASSLGMGVYEQYF
cdr3_nt: TGTGCCAGCAGCCTTGGAATGGGGGTATACGAGCAGTACTTC

v_call: TRBV18
d_call: TRBD1
j_call: TRBJ2-5
clone_size: -
cdr3_aa: CASSLRDRGPETQYF
cdr3_nt: TGTGCCAGCTCCCTCCGGGACAGGGGGCCAGAGACCCAGTACTTC

v_call: TRBV30
d_call: -
j_call: TRBJ1-1
clone_size: -
cdr3_aa: CAFFDLGTEAFF
cdr3_nt: TGTGCCTTCTTCGATTTGGGCACTGAAGCTTTCTTT

v_call: TRBV27
d_call: -
j_call: TRBJ1-1
clone_size: -
cdr3_aa: CASSLRGTNTEAFF
cdr3_nt: TGTGCCAGCAGTTTAAGGGGGACGAACACTGAAGCTTTCTTT

v_call: TRBV20-1
d_call: -
j_call: TRBJ2-7
clone_size: -
cdr3_aa: CSARPGISSYEQYF
cdr3_nt: TGCAGTGCTAGACCCGGTATTTCTAGCTACGAGCAGTACTTC

v_call: TRBV10-3
d_call: -
j_call: TRBJ1-5
clone_size: -
cdr3_aa: CAISVDRGTQPQHF
cdr3_nt: TGTGCCATCAGTGTAGACCGCGGGACCCAGCCCCAGCATTTT

v_call: TRBV7-9
d_call: -
j_call: TRBJ2-7
clone_size: -
cdr3_aa: CASRETSSYEQYF
cdr3_nt: TGTGCCAGCAGAGAAACGAGCTCCTACGAGCAGTACTTC

v_call: TRBV29-1
d_call: TRBD2
j_call: TRBJ2-5
clone_size: -
cdr3_aa: CSAAGLAWETQYF
cdr3_nt: TGCAGCGCAGCGGGACTAGCGTGGGAGACCCAGTACTTC

v_call: TRBV3-1
d_call: TRBD1
j_call: TRBJ1-1
clone_size: -
cdr3_aa: CASSQDLRTGRNTEAFF
cdr3_nt: TGTGCCAGCAGCCAAGATCTCCGGACAGGGAGGAACACTGAAGCTTTCTTT

v_call: TRBV5-1
d_call: TRBD2
j_call: TRBJ2-1
clone_size: -
cdr3_aa: CASSLISGSPYNEQFF
cdr3_nt: TGCGCCAGCAGCCTAATTAGCGGGAGCCCATACAATGAGCAGTTCTTC

v_call: TRBV29-1
d_call: -
j_call: TRBJ2-7
clone_size: -
cdr3_aa: CSVVLDEQYF
cdr3_nt: TGCAGCGTTGTTTTGGACGAGCAGTACTTC

v_call: TRBV20-1
d_call: TRBD1
j_call: TRBJ2-7
clone_size: -
cdr3_aa: CSARGTGKGYEQYF
cdr3_nt: TGCAGTGCTAGAGGGACAGGGAAAGGGTACGAGCAGTACTTC

v_call: TRBV7-6
d_call: -
j_call: TRBJ1-4
clone_size: once
cdr3_aa: CASSHLGEREKLFF
cdr3_nt: TGTGCCAGCAGCCACTTAGGGGAGCGGGAAAAACTGTTTTTT

v_call: TRBV4-1
d_call: -
j_call: TRBJ2-5
clone_size: few
cdr3_aa: CASSQERAAWETQYF
cdr3_nt: TGCGCCAGCAGCCAAGAAAGGGCGGCCTGGGAGACCCAGTACTTC

v_call: TRBV5-1
d_call: TRBD1
j_call: TRBJ1-4
clone_size: -
cdr3_aa: CASRTDRAANEKLFF
cdr3_nt: TGCGCCAGCAGAACCGACAGGGCTGCTAATGAAAAACTGTTTTTT

v_call: TRBV6-5
d_call: -
j_call: TRBJ2-2
clone_size: -
cdr3_aa: CASSTGTGELFF
cdr3_nt: TGTGCCAGCAGTACTGGCACCGGGGAGCTGTTTTTT

v_call: TRBV7-9
d_call: -
j_call: TRBJ2-7
clone_size: few
cdr3_aa: CASSLALGEQYF
cdr3_nt: TGTGCCAGCAGCTTAGCCCTTGGGGAGCAGTACTTC

v_call: TRBV27
d_call: -
j_call: TRBJ2-1
clone_size: -
cdr3_aa: CASSLSMTYNEQFF
cdr3_nt: TGTGCCAGCAGTTTATCGATGACCTACAATGAGCAGTTCTTC

v_call: TRBV2
d_call: -
j_call: TRBJ1-1
clone_size: -
cdr3_aa: CASRASSGLRAFF
cdr3_nt: TGTGCCAGCAGGGCCTCCTCGGGACTTCGGGCTTTCTTT

v_call: TRBV27
d_call: -
j_call: TRBJ2-7
clone_size: -
cdr3_aa: CATGGGQSSYEQYF
cdr3_nt: TGTGCCACCGGAGGGGGCCAAAGCTCCTACGAGCAGTACTTC

v_call: TRBV4-3
d_call: TRBD2
j_call: TRBJ2-3
clone_size: -
cdr3_aa: CASSQEGMGLAGPDTQYF
cdr3_nt: TGCGCCAGCAGCCAAGAAGGGATGGGACTAGCGGGGCCAGATACGCAGTATTTT

v_call: TRBV7-9
d_call: TRBD2
j_call: TRBJ2-7
clone_size: -
cdr3_aa: CASSPLLAGANEQYF
cdr3_nt: TGTGCCAGCAGCCCCCTGTTAGCGGGAGCAAACGAGCAGTACTTC